A selection of T cell receptor beta chains follows, all from one sample in a study of OX40 agonist ivuxolimab in advanced cancers. Here immunoSEQ multiplex PCR was the method, and the copy in TCRdb shows in-frame clones only, minus some. The sample yields 25,000 to 40,000 clones, around 85% seen once. This specimen consisted of CD4+ or CD8+ T cells sorted from blood, obtained in a trial of the OX40 agonist ivuxolimab. These receptors were taken from an adult with an advanced solid tumor such as melanoma, head and neck, liver or kidney cancer. Both conserved end residues are part of each CDR3. The D gene is left open where the match is weak. Clone sizes are given selectively: once, few, many, or a class where the clone is expanded.

d_call,j_call,clone_size,v_call,cdr3_nt,cdr3_aa
NA,TRBJ2-7,NA,TRBV14,TGTGCCAGCAGCCAAGATGGGCGTCCGATCTACGAGCAGTACTTC,CASSQDGRPIYEQYF
TRBD1,TRBJ1-6,NA,TRBV6-1,TGTGCCAGCACCGAGAGCAGGGGGGCTGAATCACCCCTCCACTTT,CASTESRGAESPLHF
TRBD1,TRBJ2-2,NA,TRBV15,TGTGCCACCAGCAGCGACAGGGCGAACACCGGGGAGCTGTTTTTT,CATSSDRANTGELFF
NA,TRBJ2-2,NA,TRBV5-1,TGCGCCAGCAGCTTGAGGCAGGGCGTAACGAACACCGGGGAGCTGTTTTTT,CASSLRQGVTNTGELFF
TRBD1,TRBJ2-7,NA,TRBV6-6,TGTGCCAGCAGTTACGGGACAGGGCGGGACGAGCAGTACTTC,CASSYGTGRDEQYF
TRBD2,TRBJ2-1,once,TRBV5-8,TGTGCCAGCAGCTTGGCCTGGGGACTAGCGGGACTTATTTACAATGAGCAGTTCTTC,CASSLAWGLAGLIYNEQFF
NA,TRBJ2-5,NA,TRBV27,TGTGCCAGCAGTTCCCCCCCTCAAGAGACCCAGTACTTC,CASSSPPQETQYF
NA,TRBJ1-5,NA,TRBV28,TGTGCCAGCAGAGATCCGGTCGGGCAGCCCCAGCATTTT,CASRDPVGQPQHF
NA,TRBJ2-7,NA,TRBV7-8,TGTGCCAGCAGCTCAGCGATAACTGGGGAGCAGTACTTC,CASSSAITGEQYF
TRBD1,TRBJ1-5,NA,TRBV6-1,TGTGCCAGCAGTCTAGGTGGGACAGGCTATCAGCCCCAGCATTTT,CASSLGGTGYQPQHF
NA,TRBJ1-1,NA,TRBV6-1,TGTGCCGCAGAGGGACCCACTGAAGCTTTCTTT,CAAEGPTEAFF
NA,TRBJ1-5,medium-sized,TRBV2,TGTGCCAGCAGTGAGGTGGGGGGGGATCAGCCCCAGCATTTT,CASSEVGGDQPQHF
TRBD1,TRBJ1-2,NA,TRBV5-1,TGCGCCAGGGACAGGTTGGATGGCTACACCTTC,CARDRLDGYTF
NA,TRBJ2-2,NA,TRBV9,TGTGCCAGCAGCGTAGCTGCCTCCGCGAACACCGGGGAGCTGTTTTTT,CASSVAASANTGELFF
NA,TRBJ2-4,NA,TRBV9,TGTGCCAGCAGCGGGGGGGCGATGGGCAAAAACATTCAGTACTTC,CASSGGAMGKNIQYF
TRBD2,TRBJ2-5,NA,TRBV5-1,TGCGCCAGCAGCTTGACTAGCGGGGACCAAGAGACCCAGTACTTC,CASSLTSGDQETQYF
TRBD1,TRBJ2-3,medium-sized,TRBV7-9,TGTGCCAGCAGCTTAGGGACAGGGCACACAGATACGCAGTATTTT,CASSLGTGHTDTQYF
NA,TRBJ2-3,NA,TRBV30,TGTGCCTGGAGTGTAGTACGGGGGGCACTTGATACGCAGTATTTT,CAWSVVRGALDTQYF
NA,TRBJ1-2,NA,TRBV4-2,TGTGCCAGCAGCCAAGTATTCCGGGACCCCAACTATGGCTACACCTTC,CASSQVFRDPNYGYTF
NA,TRBJ1-1,NA,TRBV30,TGTGCCTGGACTCAAGGCGGAGAAGCTTTCTTT,CAWTQGGEAFF
TRBD1,TRBJ1-1,NA,TRBV2,TGTGCCAGCAGTGAGACAGGGGTGGGAGAAGCTTTCTTT,CASSETGVGEAFF
NA,TRBJ1-4,NA,TRBV14,TGTGCCAGCAGCCAAGAAGGCACAACTAATGAAAAACTGTTTTTT,CASSQEGTTNEKLFF
NA,TRBJ1-1,NA,TRBV6-1,TGTGCCAGCGCCGTCGGATCCGCCGGGGCTGAAGCTTTCTTT,CASAVGSAGAEAFF
TRBD2,TRBJ2-5,NA,TRBV27,TGTGCCAGCAGTTGGGCAGCGGGAGGGCCAGGGACCCAGTACTTC,CASSWAAGGPGTQYF
NA,TRBJ1-5,NA,TRBV4-1,TGCGCCAGCAGCCAAGAGCCCGGGACACATAGCAATCAGCCCCAGCATTTT,CASSQEPGTHSNQPQHF
TRBD1,TRBJ2-7,NA,TRBV2,TGTGCCAGCAGTGAAGGGCCAGGGGGAGACGAGCAGTACTTC,CASSEGPGGDEQYF
NA,TRBJ2-5,NA,TRBV28,TGTGCCAGCAGCTTAGGGTTGGGCAGCCAAGAGACCCAGTACTTC,CASSLGLGSQETQYF
TRBD1,TRBJ1-6,NA,TRBV14,TGTGCCAGCAGCCAACTAGACAGGGTAAATTCACCCCTCCACTTT,CASSQLDRVNSPLHF
NA,TRBJ2-1,NA,TRBV5-1,TGCGCCAGCAGCTTGGCCACAGGGACCTACAATGAGCAGTTCTTC,CASSLATGTYNEQFF
TRBD2,TRBJ2-1,NA,TRBV7-9,TGTGCCAGCAGCTGGATTGGGACTAGCGACCCCGTATCCTACAATGAGCAGTTCTTC,CASSWIGTSDPVSYNEQFF
NA,TRBJ2-7,medium-sized,TRBV27,TGTGCCAGCAGTTTATCCGCAGGGCACACCTACGAGCAGTACTTC,CASSLSAGHTYEQYF
TRBD1,TRBJ1-1,NA,TRBV6-5,TGTGCCAGCGGGACAGGGGCGGCGAACACTGAAGCTTTCTTT,CASGTGAANTEAFF
NA,TRBJ1-1,NA,TRBV14,TGTGCCAGCAGCCAAGCGTTTACAGGGTACACTGAAGCTTTCTTT,CASSQAFTGYTEAFF
TRBD1,TRBJ1-6,NA,TRBV4-3,TGCGCCAGCAGCCGCTCCAACTCTCTCGGGGACAGGGAAAATTCACCCCTCCACTTT,CASSRSNSLGDRENSPLHF
NA,TRBJ2-7,NA,TRBV6-5,TGTGCCAGCAGCAGAGTGGGCTACGAGCAGTACTTC,CASSRVGYEQYF
NA,TRBJ1-5,once,TRBV9,TGTGCCAGCAGCGCCGGAGGTTTCCAGCCCCAGCATTTT,CASSAGGFQPQHF
NA,TRBJ1-1,NA,TRBV7-2,TGTGCCAGCAGCTTTACCGGGTTCGGCACTGAAGCTTTCTTT,CASSFTGFGTEAFF
NA,TRBJ2-1,NA,TRBV12-5,TGTGCTAGTGGTTCCAATAGTCGGGGGCGCCACAATGAGCAGTTCTTC,CASGSNSRGRHNEQFF
TRBD2,TRBJ2-3,NA,TRBV27,TGTGCCAGCAGTTTATGGCTAGCGGGGGACCCAGATACGCAGTATTTT,CASSLWLAGDPDTQYF
TRBD1,TRBJ2-6,NA,TRBV19,TGTGCCAGTAGTATACTTCCCTTGACAGGGGCCGGGGCCAACGTCCTGACTTTC,CASSILPLTGAGANVLTF
NA,TRBJ1-5,few,TRBV4-3,TGCGCCAGCAGCCAAGATGGGGGAGTTGGGCAGCCCCAGCATTTT,CASSQDGGVGQPQHF